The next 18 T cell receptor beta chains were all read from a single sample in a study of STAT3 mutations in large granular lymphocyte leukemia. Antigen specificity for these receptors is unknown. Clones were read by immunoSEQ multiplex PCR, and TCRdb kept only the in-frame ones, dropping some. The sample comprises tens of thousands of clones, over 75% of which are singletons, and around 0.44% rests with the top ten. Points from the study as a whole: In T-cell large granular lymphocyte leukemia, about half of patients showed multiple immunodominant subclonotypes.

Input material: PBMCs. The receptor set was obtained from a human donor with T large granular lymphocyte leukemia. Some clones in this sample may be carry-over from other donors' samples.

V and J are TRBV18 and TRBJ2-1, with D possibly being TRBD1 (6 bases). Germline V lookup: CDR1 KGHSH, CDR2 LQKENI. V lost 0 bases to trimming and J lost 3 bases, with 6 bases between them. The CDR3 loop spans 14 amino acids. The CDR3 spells CASSPPDSYNEQFF. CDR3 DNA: TGTGCCAGCTCACCACCGGACAGCTACAATGAGCAGTTCTTC.

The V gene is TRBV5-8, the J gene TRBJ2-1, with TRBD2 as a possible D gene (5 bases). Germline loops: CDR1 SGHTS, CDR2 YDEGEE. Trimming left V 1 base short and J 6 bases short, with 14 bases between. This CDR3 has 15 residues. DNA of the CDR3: TGTGCCAGCAGCTTGATGGGCCTGAGGGCCAATGAGCAGTTCTTC. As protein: CASSLMGLRANEQFF.

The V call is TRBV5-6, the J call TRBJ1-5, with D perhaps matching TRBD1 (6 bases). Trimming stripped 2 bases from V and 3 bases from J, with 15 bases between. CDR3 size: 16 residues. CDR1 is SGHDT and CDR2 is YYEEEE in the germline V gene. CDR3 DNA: TGTGCCAGCAGCTTAGCGGGACACCTAGACAATCAGCCCCAGCATTTT. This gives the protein CASSLAGHLDNQPQHF.

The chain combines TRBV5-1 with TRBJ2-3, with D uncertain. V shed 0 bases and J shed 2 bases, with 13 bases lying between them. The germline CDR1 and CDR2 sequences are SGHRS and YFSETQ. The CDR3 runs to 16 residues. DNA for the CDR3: TGCGCCAGCAGCTTGGCCGTTAACGGCCTCACAGATACGCAGTATTTT. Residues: CASSLAVNGLTDTQYF.

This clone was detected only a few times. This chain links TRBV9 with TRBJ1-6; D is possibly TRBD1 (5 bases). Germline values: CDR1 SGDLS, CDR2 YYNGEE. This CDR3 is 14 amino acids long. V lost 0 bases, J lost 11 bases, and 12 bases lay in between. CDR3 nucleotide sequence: TGTGCCAGCAGCGTAGCGGGAGGGGAGCCACCCCTCCACTTT. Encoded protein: CASSVAGGEPPLHF.

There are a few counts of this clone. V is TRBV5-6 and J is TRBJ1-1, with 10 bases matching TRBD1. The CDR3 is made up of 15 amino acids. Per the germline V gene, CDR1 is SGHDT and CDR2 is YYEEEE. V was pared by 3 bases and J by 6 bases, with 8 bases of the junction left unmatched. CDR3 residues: CASSSGGTGAPEAFF. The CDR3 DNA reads TGTGCCAGCAGCTCGGGGGGGACAGGGGCCCCTGAAGCTTTCTTT.

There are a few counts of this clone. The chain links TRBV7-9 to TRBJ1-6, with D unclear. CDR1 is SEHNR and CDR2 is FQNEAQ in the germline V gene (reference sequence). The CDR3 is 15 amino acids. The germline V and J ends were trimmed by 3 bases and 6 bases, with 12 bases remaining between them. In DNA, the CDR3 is TGTGCCAGCAGCTTGGGTGCAGAGGGTAATTCACCCCTCCACTTT. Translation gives CASSLGAEGNSPLHF.

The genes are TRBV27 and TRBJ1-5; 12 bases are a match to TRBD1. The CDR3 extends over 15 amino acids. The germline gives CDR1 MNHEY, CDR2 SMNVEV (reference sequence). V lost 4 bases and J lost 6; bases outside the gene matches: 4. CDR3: CASSSGQGAGQPQHF. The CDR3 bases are TGTGCCAGCAGTTCGGGACAGGGGGCCGGTCAGCCCCAGCATTTT.

The CDR3, as DNA: TGTGCCAGCAGTCCGTCGACAGTAGTGACCGGGGAGCTGTTTTTT. It translates to CASSPSTVVTGELFF. J is TRBJ2-2 and V is TRBV6-5; weak D call: TRBD1 (5 bases). The germline V and J ends were trimmed by 5 bases and 5 bases, with 15 bases remaining between them. The CDR3 loop spans 15 amino acids. CDR1 and CDR2 from the germline V gene are MNHEY and SVGAGI.

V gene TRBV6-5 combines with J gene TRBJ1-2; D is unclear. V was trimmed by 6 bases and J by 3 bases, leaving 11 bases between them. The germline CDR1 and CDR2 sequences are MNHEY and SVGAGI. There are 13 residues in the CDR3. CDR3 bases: TGTGCCAGCAGCTCCGATAGCCACTATGGCTACACCTTC. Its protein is CASSSDSHYGYTF.

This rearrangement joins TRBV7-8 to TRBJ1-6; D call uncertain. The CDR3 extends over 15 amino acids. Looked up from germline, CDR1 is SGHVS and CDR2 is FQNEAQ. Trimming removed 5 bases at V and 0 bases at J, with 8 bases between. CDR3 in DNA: TGTGCCAGCAGCCAAGCCGGCTCCTATAATTCACCCCTCCACTTT. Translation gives CASSQAGSYNSPLHF.

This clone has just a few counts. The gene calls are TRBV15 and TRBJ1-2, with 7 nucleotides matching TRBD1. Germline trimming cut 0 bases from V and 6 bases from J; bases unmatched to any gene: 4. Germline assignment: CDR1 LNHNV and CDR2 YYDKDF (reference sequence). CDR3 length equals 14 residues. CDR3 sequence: CATSRDQGVHGYTF. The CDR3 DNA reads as TGTGCCACCAGCAGAGATCAGGGGGTTCATGGCTACACCTTC.

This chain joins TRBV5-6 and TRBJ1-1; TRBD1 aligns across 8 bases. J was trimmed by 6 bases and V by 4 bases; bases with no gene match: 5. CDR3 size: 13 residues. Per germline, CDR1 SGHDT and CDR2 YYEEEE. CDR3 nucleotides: TGTGCCAGCAGCCGGCTACAGGGGGCTGAAGCTTTCTTT. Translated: CASSRLQGAEAFF. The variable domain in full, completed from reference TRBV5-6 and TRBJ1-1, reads DAGVTQSPTHLIKTRGQQVTLRCSPKSGHDTVSWYQQALGQGPQFIFQYYEEEERQRGNFPDRFSGHQFPNYSSELNVNALLLGDSALYLCASSRLQGAEAFFGQGTRLTVV.

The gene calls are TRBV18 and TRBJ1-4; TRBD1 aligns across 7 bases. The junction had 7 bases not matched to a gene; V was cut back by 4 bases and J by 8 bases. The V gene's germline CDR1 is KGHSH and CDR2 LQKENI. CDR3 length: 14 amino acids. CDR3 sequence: CASSQTQGYEKLFF. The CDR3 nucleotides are TGTGCCAGCTCACAAACACAGGGGTACGAAAAACTGTTTTTT.

DNA of the CDR3: TGTGCCAGCAGGAGGGACACTGCTAACTATGGCTACACCTTC. Translating gives CASRRDTANYGYTF. The V and J genes are TRBV9 and TRBJ1-2; the D gene is possibly TRBD1 (6 bases). In germline, CDR1 is SGDLS, CDR2 YYNGEE. V was shortened by 5 bases and J by 0 bases, with 11 bases between the two germline ends. The CDR3 spans 14 residues.

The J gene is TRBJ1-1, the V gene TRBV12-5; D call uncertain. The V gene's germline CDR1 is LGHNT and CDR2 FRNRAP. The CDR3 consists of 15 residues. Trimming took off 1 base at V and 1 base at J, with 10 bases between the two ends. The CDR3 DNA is TGTGCTAGTGGTTTGGGCGGACTGGGGAACACTGAAGCTTTCTTT. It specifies CASGLGGLGNTEAFF.

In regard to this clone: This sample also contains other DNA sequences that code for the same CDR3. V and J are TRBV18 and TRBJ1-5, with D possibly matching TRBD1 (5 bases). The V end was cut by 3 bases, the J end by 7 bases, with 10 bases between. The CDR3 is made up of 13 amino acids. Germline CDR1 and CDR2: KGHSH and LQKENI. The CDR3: CASSPGGLQPQHF. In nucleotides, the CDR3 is TGTGCCAGCTCACCCGGGGGTCTCCAGCCCCAGCATTTT.

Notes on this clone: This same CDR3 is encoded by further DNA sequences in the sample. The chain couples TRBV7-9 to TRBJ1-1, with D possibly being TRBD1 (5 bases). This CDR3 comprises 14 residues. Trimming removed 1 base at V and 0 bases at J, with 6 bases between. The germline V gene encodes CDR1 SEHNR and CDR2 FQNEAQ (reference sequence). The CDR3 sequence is CASSLGGVNTEAFF. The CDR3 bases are TGTGCCAGCAGCTTAGGGGGGGTGAACACTGAAGCTTTCTTT.